The TCR beta chain described here comes from a study of radiation and T cells in renal cell carcinoma. Study results and caveats: Pretreatment tumor biopsies were lacking, so baseline clonotypes are unknown.

Time point noted: blood 2 weeks post-SBRT. The sample's treatment: 15 Gy SBRT to primary tumor, nephrectomy 4 weeks later. Remarks on this clone: The antigen remains unidentified.

Per germline, CDR1 SGHRS and CDR2 YFSETQ. Trimming removed 4 bases at V and 4 bases at J, with 9 bases between. The CDR3 totals 13 residues. Profiling relied on immunoSEQ multiplex PCR, and the TCRdb table lists in-frame clones only, not all of them. The sample has 120,000 or so clones, about four fifths seen once. The chain couples TRBV5-1 to TRBJ1-5; D not resolved. The sample was blood, taken from a patient whose treatment included radiotherapy and nephrectomy. This clonotype originated in a man between 50 and 59 years old with renal cell carcinoma. CDR3 sequence reads: CASSEADNQPQHF. The CDR3 DNA reads TGCGCCAGCAGCGAAGCTGATAATCAGCCCCAGCATTTT.